The 7 T cell receptor beta chains below all came from one sample that was sequenced in a study of Ad26.COV2.S vaccination and SARS-CoV-2 variants. TCRdb's copy holds only in-frame clones and misses some; the assay was immunoSEQ multiplex PCR. The sample lists approximately 480,000 clones, 70% to 90% seen once, with 10% to 15% in the top ten. Treatment meaning: 19 received Ad26.COV2.S at low or high dose, single or two shots; 5 received placebo; per-sample allocation not given. Material that was analyzed had been drawn on day 63 after the first vaccine or placebo injection. Material: peripheral blood, obtained in a trial of Ad26.COV2.S vaccine versus placebo. The receptors here all came from a person between 18 and 65 years old who received the Ad26.COV2.S COVID-19 vaccine or a placebo.

The genes are TRBV9 and TRBJ2-2; D ambiguous. The length of the CDR3 is 15 residues. V was cut by 0 bases and J by 4 bases, with 10 bases left in between. Germline lookup yields CDR1 SGDLS and CDR2 YYNGEE. The CDR3 protein is CASSVEQISTGELFF. The CDR3 bases are TGTGCCAGCAGCGTAGAACAGATTTCCACCGGGGAGCTGTTTTTT.

The rearrangement joins TRBV4-3 to TRBJ1-1; possibly TRBD1 for D (6 bases). V was shortened by 3 bases and J by 3 bases, with 17 bases between the two germline ends. Per germline, CDR1 LGHNA and CDR2 YSLEER. The CDR3 runs to 16 residues. The CDR3 loop reads CASSHSPSGGHTEAFF. The CDR3, as DNA: TGCGCCAGCAGCCACTCCCCGAGCGGGGGGCACACTGAAGCTTTCTTT.

The chain combines TRBV9 with TRBJ2-7; D assignment may be TRBD1 or TRBD2 (5 bases each). This CDR3 has 14 residues. CDR1 SGDLS and CDR2 YYNGEE come from the germline V gene. The ends were cut back, 0 bases at V and 3 bases at J, with 10 bases in the middle. The CDR3 DNA reads as TGTGCCAGCAGCGTAGATGGGGGTTACTACGAGCAGTACTTC. Translation gives CASSVDGGYYEQYF.

The V and J genes are TRBV27 and TRBJ1-3, with no clear D. CDR1 and CDR2 from the germline V gene are MNHEY and SMNVEV (reference sequence). There are 13 residues in the CDR3. The ends were cut back, 7 bases at V and 0 bases at J, with 7 bases in the middle. This CDR3 reads CASKPISGNTIYF. The DNA for the CDR3 is TGTGCCAGCAAACCGATCTCTGGAAACACCATATATTTT.

The chain is built from TRBV6-5 and TRBJ2-3, with 7 bases fitting TRBD2. CDR3 size: 14 residues. The V gene's germline CDR1 is MNHEY and CDR2 SVGAGI. The V and J ends lost 7 bases and 5 bases, in that order; junction bases with no gene match: 9. The CDR3 DNA follows: TGTGCCAGCAAGGTGGCGGGAGAGGGAGATACGCAGTATTTT. This codes for CASKVAGEGDTQYF.

A remark on this clone: The limits of the CDR3 on the DNA are not certain, so only TCRdb's listed CDR3 is given. CDR3 in amino acids: CASSTSTGPQFF. This chain uses TRBV12-3 or TRBV12-4 with TRBJ2-1; no check of the table's D call, TRBD1, against the DNA was made. The CDR3 length is 12 residues, termini included.

The V and J genes are TRBV4-2 and TRBJ2-7; D is undetermined. Trimming stripped 0 bases from V and 7 bases from J, with 7 bases between. The CDR3 length is 12 residues. CDR1 and CDR2 from the germline V gene are LGHNA and YNFKEQ. The CDR3 reads CASSQDTGEQYF. The CDR3 DNA follows: TGTGCCAGCAGCCAAGATACTGGGGAGCAGTACTTC.